This T cell receptor beta chain was observed in a study of T cell repertoires in aging, cancer and after chemotherapy. The overall study: Chronic lymphocytic leukemia patients on fludarabine- or bendamustine-based regimens gave paired samples before and after chemotherapy. The whole study produced a dataset of some 10 million TCR reads.

General study findings and limits: Rebound thymic output was suggested by rising median generation probability during chemotherapy in each cancer cohort. Lymphoid organ infiltration in hematological cancer patients may impair thymic emigration or peripheral T cell expansion.

The CDR3 is made up of 13 amino acids. The germline gives CDR1 MDHEN, CDR2 SYDVKM. TCR beta rearrangements were amplified from peripheral blood genomic DNA. TRB rearrangements spanning V, D and J were amplified using mixed TRB-A/B primers. MiXCR, applied by TCRdb to the multiplex PCR reads, yields one record per CDR3 protein. The sample lists roughly 1,800 distinct CDR3 sequences, 20% to 25% occurring once. As regards this clonotype: The antigen is unknown. Compared with germline, one end of the junction differs, possibly owing to a read error.

The specimen was blood. The chain combines TRBV28 with TRBJ2-7; D may be TRBD1 or TRBD2 (5 bases each). The sequence was obtained from a human donor with a blood cancer. The CDR3 protein is CASSLSGPYEQYF. The CDR3 DNA reads TGTGCCAGCAGTTTATCGGGGCCTTACGAGCAATACTTC.